What follows are 13 T cell receptor beta chains derived from one specimen sequenced in a study of blood T cell repertoires in COVID-19 (dated by TCRdb to 2019 to 2021). The library relied on the immunoSEQ multiplex PCR assay. Sourced from immuneACCESS, this table was stored by TCRdb with only in-frame sequences that have V and J called. A share of the clones is absent; for the studies checked, an unresolved V gene accounts for under half, and the remainder has no known explanation. This sample has about 200,000 clones in its table, and approximately 86% of those were observed once. 3% to 3.5% of the sample goes to the ten largest clones. The sample comprised peripheral blood. The receptor source for this set is a man aged 60 to 69 with acute or convalescent COVID-19.

The genes are TRBV10-3 and TRBJ2-7; 9 bases map to TRBD1. This CDR3 contains 16 residues. Germline V gene lookup returns CDR1 ENHRY and CDR2 SYGVKD. V gave up 6 bases and J gave up 5 bases; unmatched junction bases: 14. The chain's CDR3 is CAISGPHRGLVHEQYF. In DNA form, the CDR3 reads TGTGCCATCAGCGGCCCGCACAGGGGGCTTGTCCACGAGCAGTACTTC.

CDR3 protein: CASRSGGSSYNSPLHF. The CDR3 DNA reads TGTGCCAGCAGGTCAGGGGGAAGCTCCTATAATTCACCCCTCCACTTT. The J gene is TRBJ1-6, the V gene TRBV6-6; 7 bases line up with TRBD1. Per the germline V gene, CDR1 is MNHNY and CDR2 is SVGAGI (reference sequence). J was trimmed by 0 bases and V by 6 bases; bases with no gene match: 5. The CDR3 totals 16 residues.

This chain connects TRBV19 to TRBJ1-5; D gene ambiguous. The germline V gene encodes CDR1 LNHDA and CDR2 SQIVND (reference sequence). The CDR3 sequence is 14 residues long. Trimming cost V 11 bases and J 4 bases, with 18 bases left between them. CDR3 DNA sequence: TGTGCCGGGTCGGCTAGAGCCGGAAATCAGCCCCAGCATTTT. Translating gives CAGSARAGNQPQHF. The whole variable domain, remainder taken from reference TRBV19 and TRBJ1-5, is DGGITQSPKYLFRKEGQNVTLSCEQNLNHDAMYWYRQDPGQGLRLIYYSQIVNDFQKGDIAEGYSVSREKKESFPLTVTSAQKNPTAFYLCAGSARAGNQPQHFGDGTRLSIL.

V is TRBV11-3 and J is TRBJ1-1, with 12 bases that match TRBD1. Per germline, CDR1 SGHNT and CDR2 YENEEA. CDR3 length: 19 amino acids. V lost 1 base, J lost 1 base, and 10 bases stayed unmatched. The CDR3 region is CASSLGPGQGASRNTEAFF. The CDR3 nucleotides read TGTGCCAGCAGCTTAGGACCGGGACAGGGGGCGAGTCGGAACACTGAAGCTTTCTTT.

The chain has TRBV7-7 and TRBJ2-1; TRBD1 matches at 7 bases. Germline-derived CDR1 and CDR2 are SSHAT and FNYEAQ (reference sequence). This CDR3 contains 17 residues. The trim removed 5 bases at V and 0 bases at J, leaving 10 bases unmatched. The chain's CDR3 is CASSPFPGGSSYNEQFF. As DNA, the CDR3 is TGTGCCAGCAGCCCCTTTCCAGGGGGTAGCTCCTACAATGAGCAGTTCTTC. Combining the CDR3 with reference TRBV7-7 and TRBJ2-1 gives the whole variable domain GAGVSQSPRYKVTKRGQDVTLRCDPISSHATLYWYQQALGQGPEFLTYFNYEAQPDKSGLPSDRFSAERPEGSISTLTIQRTEQRDSAMYRCASSPFPGGSSYNEQFFGPGTRLTVL.

The J gene is TRBJ2-2, the V gene TRBV6-6; TRBD2 aligns across 8 bases. The CDR3 is 20 residues long. J gave up 0 bases and V 6 bases, and 18 bases lay outside the gene matches. CDR1 and CDR2 (germline): MNHNY, SVGAGI (reference sequence). The CDR3 DNA sequence: TGTGCCAGCAGCCGAAATTCACCTCAGCCGGGACTAGCGAACACCGGGGAGCTGTTTTTT. This sequence encodes CASSRNSPQPGLANTGELFF.

V and J are TRBV28 and TRBJ1-2, with TRBD1 matching over 7 bases. Germline assignment: CDR1 MDHEN and CDR2 SYDVKM. Trimming cost V 8 bases and J 1 base; bases outside gene matches: 10. The CDR3 runs 15 residues. The CDR3 loop reads CASGEYGQVNYGYTF. CDR3 coding DNA: TGTGCCAGCGGCGAGTACGGACAGGTTAACTATGGCTACACCTTC.

V is TRBV5-1 and J is TRBJ1-2; TRBD1 might be the D (5 bases). The CDR3 contains 16 residues. Looked up from germline, CDR1 is SGHRS and CDR2 is YFSETQ. V was cut by 0 bases and J by 3 bases, with 15 bases left in between. The CDR3, as DNA: TGCGCCAGCAGCTTGGAAGGTTTTGGGGGGGACTATGGCTACACCTTC. Amino acids: CASSLEGFGGDYGYTF.

The J gene is TRBJ1-6, the V gene TRBV6-2 or TRBV6-3, with a possible D match to TRBD1 (6 bases). The germline CDR1 and CDR2 sequences are MNHEY and SVGEGT. Trimming pared 5 bases from V and 10 bases from J, leaving 15 bases between. The CDR3 is 14 residues long. The CDR3 nucleotides read TGTGCCAGCAGTACGGCCAGGGGTCGGTCACCCCTCCACTTT. It is translated as CASSTARGRSPLHF.

The chain links TRBV7-2 to TRBJ1-2, with D possibly being TRBD1 (5 bases). The V gene's germline CDR1 is SGHTA and CDR2 FQGNSA. V lost 1 base, J lost 3 bases, and 12 bases lay in between. The CDR3 is made up of 15 amino acids. CDR3 coding DNA: TGTGCCAGCAGCTTAGATGGGGGGGGAGACTATGGCTACACCTTC. Residues: CASSLDGGGDYGYTF.

The sample holds one count of this clone. The chain links TRBV30 to TRBJ1-5, with unresolved D. CDR1 is GTSNPN, CDR2 SVGIG, per germline (reference sequence). The CDR3 totals 15 residues. The V and J ends lost 2 bases and 1 base respectively, with 12 bases between them. The CDR3 sequence is CAWSTDGHSNQPQHF. The CDR3 bases are TGTGCCTGGAGTACCGATGGCCACAGCAATCAGCCCCAGCATTTT.

The chain recombines TRBV11-2 with TRBJ1-4; no clear D gene. The CDR3 has 18 residues. V was trimmed by 3 bases and J by 3 bases, leaving 20 bases between them. CDR1 is SGHAT and CDR2 is FQNNGV in the germline V gene. The CDR3 reads CASSLILIAGRPNEKLFF. The CDR3 nucleotides read TGTGCCAGCAGCTTGATTCTAATTGCGGGGAGGCCTAATGAAAAACTGTTTTTT.

This clone showed up just once. The V call is TRBV5-6, the J call TRBJ1-2, with D tentatively TRBD1 (6 bases). Per germline, CDR1 SGHDT and CDR2 YYEEEE. V dropped 4 bases and J dropped 4 bases, with 14 bases sitting between them. This CDR3 is built from 14 residues. The CDR3 DNA reads as TGTGCCAGCAGCCAGAATGGGGGCGGCTATGGCTACACCTTC. Translated: CASSQNGGGYGYTF.